This passage covers 24 T cell receptor beta chains from one sample sequenced in a study of T-cell reconstitution after alpha-beta-depleted transplantation in children. For TCRbeta, the library was prepared with unique molecular identifiers. From the PCR reads, TCRdb called clonotypes with MiXCR, one entry per CDR3 protein. Of some 640,000 distinct CDR3 sequences in the sample, approximately 17% were seen once. This material consisted of PBMCs from the stem cell graft donor, taken from the stem cell graft. The receptors were gathered from a human donor who donated a stem cell graft to a child with acute myeloid leukemia.

There are many counts of this clonotype. V usage is TRBV13 and J usage is TRBJ2-3; 8 bases are a match to TRBD1. With 3 bases clipped from V and 5 bases from J, the junction kept 1 base outside the gene matches. The germline V gene has CDR1 PRHDT and CDR2 FYEKMQ (reference sequence). The CDR3 consists of 13 residues. The DNA for the CDR3 is TGTGCCAGCAGCTTTACAGGGGGAGATACGCAGTATTTT. It is translated as CASSFTGGDTQYF.

This clonotype occurred a few times. The chain has TRBV7-2 and TRBJ1-1; D is undetermined. Per the germline V gene, CDR1 is SGHTA and CDR2 is FQGNSA. CDR3 length: 14 amino acids. The ends were cut back, 4 bases at V and 6 bases at J, with 15 bases in the middle. The CDR3 loop is CASSWNLMGAEAFF. Here the CDR3 DNA reads TGTGCCAGCAGCTGGAACCTGATGGGCGCTGAAGCTTTCTTT.

The chain is built from TRBV5-1 and TRBJ2-5; 11 bases are shared with TRBD2. With 2 bases clipped from V and 3 bases from J, the junction kept 6 bases outside the gene matches. The germline CDR1 and CDR2 sequences are SGHRS and YFSETQ. The CDR3 sequence is 16 residues long. The CDR3 loop reads CASSFLSSGGKETQYF. The DNA of the CDR3 is TGCGCCAGCAGCTTTCTGTCTAGCGGGGGGAAAGAGACCCAGTACTTC.

This clonotype was counted a few times. This chain links TRBV20-1 with TRBJ2-4; D might be TRBD1 or TRBD2, each matching 6 bases. CDR3 length: 13 amino acids. The germline gives CDR1 DFQATT, CDR2 SNEGSKA (reference sequence). The CDR3 DNA follows: TGCAGCCCCGACGGGGGCCCCTACCACATTCAGTACTTC. As protein: CSPDGGPYHIQYF.

The chain links TRBV11-3 to TRBJ2-3; maybe TRBD2 (6 bases). V lost 4 bases to trimming and J lost 2 bases, with 16 bases between them. The CDR3 sequence is 16 residues long. Germline CDR1 and CDR2: SGHNT and YENEEA. The CDR3 region has the DNA TGTGCCAGCAGCTCCCCAGGGAGGAAGGACACAGATACGCAGTATTTT. Its protein product is CASSSPGRKDTDTQYF.

Concerning this clonotype itself: A read error is possible here, since a much larger clone lies one base away. The chain recombines TRBV6-1 with TRBJ2-7; D not resolved. In germline, CDR1 is MNHNS, CDR2 SASEGT. Trimming removed 4 bases at V and 5 bases at J, with 21 bases between. This CDR3 has 16 residues. The CDR3 reads CASSAPRGRSSHEQYF. The CDR3 DNA is TGTGCCAGCAGTGCCCCCCGTGGACGGTCATCCCACGAGCAGTACTTC.

At least ten counts were recorded for this clonotype. J is TRBJ2-3 and V is TRBV7-3, with 7 bases identical to TRBD1. Losses at the gene ends were 3 bases for V and 1 base for J; bases not matched to a gene: 7. Germline V gives CDR1 SGHTA, CDR2 FQGTGA. The CDR3 totals 16 residues. CDR3 in DNA: TGTGCCAGCAGCTTGGGTCCCGACAGGGGCACAGATACGCAGTATTTT. Protein: CASSLGPDRGTDTQYF.

This clonotype occurred many times. The chain joins TRBV10-3 to TRBJ2-5; 11 bases are shared with TRBD2. This CDR3 is 19 amino acids long. The germline V gene encodes CDR1 ENHRY and CDR2 SYGVKD. Trimming at V came to 5 bases and at J to 0 bases, leaving 14 bases not matched to a gene. CDR3 sequence: CAISNLATGLAENQETQYF. CDR3 DNA sequence: TGTGCCATCAGTAACCTCGCTACGGGACTAGCGGAGAACCAAGAGACCCAGTACTTC.

The genes are TRBV7-9 and TRBJ1-1; the D gene is possibly TRBD1 (6 bases). The CDR3 contains 16 residues. Germline V lookup: CDR1 SEHNR, CDR2 FQNEAQ (reference sequence). The V and J ends lost 2 bases and 3 bases respectively, with 16 bases between them. As DNA, the CDR3 is TGTGCCAGCAGCTTAATGACAGGAAGCGGTGACACTGAAGCTTTCTTT. Translated, it gives CASSLMTGSGDTEAFF.

This sequence joins TRBV20-1 and TRBJ1-5; D unresolved. V was pared by 1 base and J by 0 bases, with 16 bases between. Germline lookup yields CDR1 DFQATT and CDR2 SNEGSKA (reference sequence). CDR3 length: 17 residues. The CDR3 region is CSARVGRVTHSNQPQHF. DNA for the CDR3: TGCAGTGCTAGAGTGGGGAGGGTGACCCATAGCAATCAGCCCCAGCATTTT.

The sample holds many counts of this clonotype. The chain combines TRBV29-1 with TRBJ1-1, with D maybe TRBD1 (6 bases). Deletions cut 7 bases from V and 4 bases from J, with 13 bases between. This CDR3 is built from 12 residues. Germline V gives CDR1 SQVTM, CDR2 ANQGSEA. As DNA, the CDR3 is TGCAGCGCCGTTCTAGGGGGCACTGAAGCTTTCTTT. It is translated as CSAVLGGTEAFF.

This clonotype was detected many times. The chain couples TRBV6-2 or TRBV6-3 to TRBJ2-6; no clear D gene. The germline gives CDR1 MNHEY, CDR2 SVGEGT. V was clipped by 7 bases and J by 1 base, with 2 bases between them. CDR3 length equals 12 residues. The CDR3 sequence is CASKSGANVLTF. The CDR3 nucleotides read TGTGCCAGCAAGTCTGGGGCCAACGTCCTGACTTTC.

At least ten counts were recorded for this clonotype. The CDR3, as DNA: TGCGCCAGCAGCTTTACAGGGGGGCACAATGAGCAGTTCTTC. Translation: CASSFTGGHNEQFF. The J gene is TRBJ2-1, the V gene TRBV5-1; 8 bases are a match to TRBD1. The CDR3 runs to 14 residues. The V gene's germline CDR1 is SGHRS and CDR2 YFSETQ. V trimming: 2 bases; J trimming: 5 bases; junction bases outside the gene matches: 3.

The J gene is TRBJ2-7, the V gene TRBV9; D perhaps matches TRBD1 (6 bases). Germline CDR1 and CDR2: SGDLS and YYNGEE. V was pared by 4 bases and J by 4 bases, with 12 bases between. The CDR3 is made up of 13 amino acids. CDR3 amino acids: CASSIGQHYEQYF. The DNA for the CDR3 is TGTGCCAGCAGCATCGGACAGCATTACGAGCAGTACTTC.

This clonotype was detected many times. The chain employs TRBV29-1 and TRBJ2-2, with 7 nucleotides matching TRBD1. The CDR3 has 15 amino acids. The germline gives CDR1 SQVTM, CDR2 ANQGSEA. With 2 bases clipped from V and 3 bases from J, the junction kept 6 bases outside the gene matches. The CDR3 here is CSVEKGGAYTGELFF. In nucleotides, the CDR3 is TGCAGCGTTGAAAAAGGGGGCGCCTACACCGGGGAGCTGTTTTTT.

This clonotype was seen repeatedly, ten times or more. The gene calls are TRBV30 and TRBJ1-1; no clear D gene. The V gene lost 5 bases and the J gene lost 1 base, with 11 bases spanning the gap. CDR1 is GTSNPN, CDR2 SVGIG, per germline (reference sequence). The CDR3 totals 13 residues. CDR3 DNA sequence: TGTGCCTGGTTCTTTGGCGGGAACACTGAAGCTTTCTTT. Its translation: CAWFFGGNTEAFF.

This clonotype came up many times. CDR3 in amino acids: CSARDINQPQHF. The CDR3 DNA reads TGCAGTGCTAGGGACATCAATCAGCCCCAGCATTTT. The gene calls are TRBV20-1 and TRBJ1-5; weak D call: TRBD1 (5 bases). Germline values: CDR1 DFQATT, CDR2 SNEGSKA (reference sequence). The CDR3 extends over 12 amino acids. V lost 3 bases and J 3 bases, leaving 6 bases between the germline ends.

This clonotype was observed many times. V gene TRBV29-1 combines with J gene TRBJ2-3; possibly TRBD1 for D (6 bases). Germline V CDR1 and CDR2: SQVTM, ANQGSEA. CDR3 size: 14 residues. The ends were cut back, 6 bases at V and 5 bases at J, with 18 bases in the middle. DNA of the CDR3: TGCAGCGTAGAGGACAGCTCCCTCTTAGATACGCAGTATTTT. This gives the protein CSVEDSSLLDTQYF.

This clonotype was found many times. This chain connects TRBV4-2 to TRBJ2-5; 11 positions agree with TRBD2. V was clipped by 1 base and J by 2 bases; unmatched bases: 0. This CDR3 region has 15 residues. Germline CDR1 reads LGHNA; CDR2 reads YNFKEQ. This chain's CDR3 is CASSQGLAGQETQYF. CDR3 sequence (DNA): TGTGCCAGCAGCCAAGGACTAGCGGGGCAAGAGACCCAGTACTTC.

As concerns this clonotype: A much larger clone lies a single base off, so this may be a read error. This sequence joins TRBV5-1 and TRBJ2-1; the D gene is possibly TRBD2 (7 bases). V lost 4 bases, J lost 5 bases, and 16 bases lay in between. Germline-derived CDR1 and CDR2 are SGHRS and YFSETQ. CDR3 length equals 15 residues. CDR3 region: CASSLLGGGDNEQFF. The CDR3 DNA follows: TGCGCCAGCAGCCTTCTAGGGGGGGGCGACAATGAGCAGTTCTTC.

V and J are TRBV11-2 and TRBJ2-5, with D uncertain. With 3 bases removed from V and 9 bases from J, the gap between germline ends came to 17 bases. This CDR3 has 14 residues. The V gene's germline CDR1 is SGHAT and CDR2 FQNNGV. The DNA for the CDR3 is TGTGCCAGCAGCTTTTTTGACCAGCCCTCGTCCCAGTACTTC. Its translation: CASSFFDQPSSQYF. Full variable domain (missing parts from reference TRBV11-2 and TRBJ2-5): EAGVAQSPRYKIIEKRQSVAFWCNPISGHATLYWYQQILGQGPKLLIQFQNNGVVDDSQLPKDRFSAERLKGVDSTLKIQPAKLEDSAVYLCASSFFDQPSSQYFGPGTRLLVL.

This clonotype was recorded at least ten times. The rearrangement joins TRBV20-1 to TRBJ1-6; D uncertain. Trimming shortened V by 1 base and J by 5 bases, and 15 bases separated the two germline ends. This CDR3 has 16 amino acids. Germline CDR1 is DFQATT and CDR2 is SNEGSKA (reference sequence). CDR3 coding DNA: TGCAGTGCTAGAGCAATGAGACGGGCGAATAATTCACCCCTCCACTTT. Translating it yields CSARAMRRANNSPLHF.

The rearrangement uses TRBV12-3 or TRBV12-4 and TRBJ1-2, with 9 bases aligning to TRBD1. This CDR3 is 14 amino acids long. Unmatched junction bases numbered 6, after V lost 6 bases and J lost 4 bases. The CDR3 DNA reads TGTGCCAGCAGCTGGACAGGGGACTTCTATGGCTACACCTTC. Its translation is CASSWTGDFYGYTF.

This clonotype was counted only a few times. This chain connects TRBV18 to TRBJ1-2; no clear D gene. Looked up from germline, CDR1 is KGHSH and CDR2 is LQKENI. The CDR3 has 16 amino acids. Trimming took 1 base from V and 2 from J, leaving 14 bases between them. Here the CDR3 reads CASSPRFYEQNYGYTF. CDR3 DNA sequence: TGTGCCAGCTCACCACGGTTTTACGAACAGAACTATGGCTACACCTTC.